The rows below give T cell receptor beta chains drawn from one sample of a study of T-cell reconstitution after alpha-beta-depleted transplantation in children. Each CDR3 protein is one row after TCRdb ran MiXCR on the PCR reads. The sample lists around 960,000 distinct CDR3 sequences; under 30% were seen once. The material sequenced was PBMCs, mostly from graft donor cells, taken 360 days after TCRalphabeta/CD19-depleted stem cell transplant. All receptors come from a boy under two years old who had a stem cell transplant for SCID, so the T cells may come from the graft donor. The CDR3 runs from the conserved cysteine through the conserved F or W. The order of the fields is J gene, V gene, CDR3 protein.

>TRBJ2-5|TRBV13
CASSQGQYWETQYF
>TRBJ2-2|TRBV5-1
CASSPRLAGQNTGELFF
>TRBJ1-5|TRBV20-1
CSASGHSNQPQHF
>TRBJ2-7|TRBV12-3/TRBV12-4
CASSLDTRTGYEQYF
>TRBJ1-6|TRBV12-3/TRBV12-4
CASSSEGLHNSPLHF
>TRBJ2-5|TRBV11-2
CASSLGDLSGGVGETQYF
>TRBJ2-2|TRBV4-3
CASSLQGQGGELFF
>TRBJ2-1|TRBV7-9
CASSFLADHNEQFF
>TRBJ1-2|TRBV12-3/TRBV12-4
CASQGFGPREGYTF
>TRBJ1-4|TRBV20-1
CSAKTGDGEKLFF
>TRBJ1-2|TRBV24-1
CATSEPDSQFYGYTF
>TRBJ1-2|TRBV6-5
CASSSPGQGCGYTF
>TRBJ2-1|TRBV20-1
CSAAGQGYISYNEQFF
>TRBJ2-2|TRBV9
CASSARLGGELFF
>TRBJ1-1|TRBV7-8
CASSLTLRSTEAFF
>TRBJ2-7|TRBV20-1
CSARDRPEGKNEQYF
>TRBJ2-3|TRBV7-9
CASSLHLAGTDTQYF
>TRBJ2-1|TRBV12-3/TRBV12-4
CASSLGLAGGFGIDEQFF
>TRBJ2-3|TRBV7-9
CASSLVAQKTDTQYF
>TRBJ2-7|TRBV25-1
CASKDRGDGEQYF